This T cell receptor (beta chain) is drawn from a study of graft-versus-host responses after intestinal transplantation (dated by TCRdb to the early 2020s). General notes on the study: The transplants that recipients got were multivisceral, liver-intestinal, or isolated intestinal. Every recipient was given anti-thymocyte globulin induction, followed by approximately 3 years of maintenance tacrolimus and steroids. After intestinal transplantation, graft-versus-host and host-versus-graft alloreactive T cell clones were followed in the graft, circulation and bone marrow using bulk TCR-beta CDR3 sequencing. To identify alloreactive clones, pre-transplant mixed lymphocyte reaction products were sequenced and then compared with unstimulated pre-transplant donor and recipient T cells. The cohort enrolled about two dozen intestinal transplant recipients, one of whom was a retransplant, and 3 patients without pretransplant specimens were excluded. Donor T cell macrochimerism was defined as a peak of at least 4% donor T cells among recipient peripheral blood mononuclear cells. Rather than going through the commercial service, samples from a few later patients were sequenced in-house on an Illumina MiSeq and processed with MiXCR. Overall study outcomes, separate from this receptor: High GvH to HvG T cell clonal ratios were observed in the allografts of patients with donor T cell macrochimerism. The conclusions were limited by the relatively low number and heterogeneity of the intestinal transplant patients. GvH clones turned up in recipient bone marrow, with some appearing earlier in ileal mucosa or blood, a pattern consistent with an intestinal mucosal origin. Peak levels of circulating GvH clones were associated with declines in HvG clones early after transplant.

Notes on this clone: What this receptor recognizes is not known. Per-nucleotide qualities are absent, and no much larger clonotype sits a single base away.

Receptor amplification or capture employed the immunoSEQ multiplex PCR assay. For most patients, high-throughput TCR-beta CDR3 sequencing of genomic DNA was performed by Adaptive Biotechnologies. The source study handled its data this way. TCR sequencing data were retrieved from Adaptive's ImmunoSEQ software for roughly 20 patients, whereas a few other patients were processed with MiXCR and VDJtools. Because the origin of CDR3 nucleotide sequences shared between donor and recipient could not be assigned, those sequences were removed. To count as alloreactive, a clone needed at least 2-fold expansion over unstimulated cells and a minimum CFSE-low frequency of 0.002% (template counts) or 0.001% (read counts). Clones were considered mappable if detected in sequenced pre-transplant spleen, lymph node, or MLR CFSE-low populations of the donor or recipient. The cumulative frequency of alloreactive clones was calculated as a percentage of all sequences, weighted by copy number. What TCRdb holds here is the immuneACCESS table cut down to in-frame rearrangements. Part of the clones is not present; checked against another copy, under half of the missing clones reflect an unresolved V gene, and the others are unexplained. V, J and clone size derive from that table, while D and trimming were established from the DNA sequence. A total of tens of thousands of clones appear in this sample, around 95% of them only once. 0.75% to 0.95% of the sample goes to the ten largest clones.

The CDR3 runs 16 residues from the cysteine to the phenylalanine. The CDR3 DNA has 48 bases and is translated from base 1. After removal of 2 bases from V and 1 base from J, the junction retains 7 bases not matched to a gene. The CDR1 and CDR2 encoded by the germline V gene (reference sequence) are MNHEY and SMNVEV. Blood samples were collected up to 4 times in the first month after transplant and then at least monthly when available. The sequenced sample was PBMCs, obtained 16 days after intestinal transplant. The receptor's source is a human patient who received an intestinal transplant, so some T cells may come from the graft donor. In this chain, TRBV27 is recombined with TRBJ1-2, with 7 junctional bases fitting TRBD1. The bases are TGTGCCAGCAGTTTAGACGGACAGGACATTAACTATGGCTACACCTTC. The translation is CASSLDGQDINYGYTF.